This record concerns one T cell receptor (beta chain) sequence. There are 15 residues in the CDR3. The V segment lost 6 bases and the J segment 5 bases; nucleotides outside the gene matches: 12. CDR1 is MDHEN and CDR2 is SYDVKM in the germline V gene. This sample stems from a study of blood T cell repertoires in COVID-19. Study-level information: Material from acute and convalescent COVID-19 was sourced from the United States, Italy and Spain. Sample material is recorded as cDNA or gDNA derived from T cells, B-cell-depleted T cells, or PBMCs.

In the authors' methods: Counts of nucleated cells, estimated from reference gene primer amplification, were obtained. Sequencing was performed with immunoSEQ multiplex PCR; in TCRdb, only in-frame clones are kept and a portion is missing. The D gene and trimming were derived from the DNA, and the V and J assignments and clone size from that table. The table has 95,000 to 100,000 clones, roughly four fifths seen once. This clonotype was obtained from a human donor in a cohort sampled during active COVID-19. This chain uses TRBV28 with TRBJ1-2; 7 nucleotides match TRBD1. Sequenced: peripheral blood. Here the CDR3 reads CASRRSRQGTYGYTF. CDR3 DNA: TGTGCCAGCAGACGTAGCCGACAGGGAACGTATGGCTACACCTTC.